The 13 T cell receptor beta chains reported below all come from one sample, sequenced in a study of blood T cell repertoires in COVID-19. Repertoires were generated with immunoSEQ multiplex PCR, while TCRdb's copy carries only in-frame clones and drops some. This table holds roughly 110,000 clones, around 85% found once. The source material was peripheral blood. The receptor source for this set is a man aged 45-65 years with acute or convalescent COVID-19.

The gene calls are TRBV19 and TRBJ2-2, with D possibly TRBD2 on 6 matching bases. Germline V gene data show CDR1 as LNHDA and CDR2 as SQIVND (reference sequence). CDR3 length equals 15 residues. Between the trimmed V and J ends, which lost 3 bases and 5 bases, there was a span of 13 bases. The CDR3: CASSMYGSFTGELFF. In DNA form, the CDR3 reads TGTGCCAGTAGTATGTACGGGAGTTTTACCGGGGAGCTGTTTTTT.

The rearrangement joins TRBV5-4 to TRBJ1-1; 7 bases match TRBD1. With V trimmed by 2 bases and J by 4 bases, 5 bases remained unmatched. Germline V gene lookup returns CDR1 SGHNT and CDR2 YYREEE (reference sequence). The CDR3 is 14 residues long. The CDR3 spells CASSLRDRATEAFF. The CDR3 DNA follows: TGTGCCAGCAGCTTAAGAGACAGGGCCACTGAAGCTTTCTTT. Full variable domain (missing parts from reference TRBV5-4 and TRBJ1-1): ETGVTQSPTHLIKTRGQQVTLRCSSQSGHNTVSWYQQALGQGPQFIFQYYREEENGRGNFPPRFSGLQFPNYSSELNVNALELDDSALYLCASSLRDRATEAFFGQGTRLTVV.

This rearrangement joins TRBV5-4 to TRBJ2-3, with D maybe TRBD2 (7 bases). CDR1 is SGHNT, CDR2 YYREEE, per germline (reference sequence). This CDR3 is built from 14 residues. V gave up 4 bases and J gave up 2 bases, with 11 bases separating them. Here the CDR3 DNA reads TGTGCCAGCAGCCTCCGGGGGGCCACAGATACGCAGTATTTT. Its translation is CASSLRGATDTQYF.

The J gene is TRBJ2-5, the V gene TRBV18; TRBD1 agrees at 7 bases. This CDR3 is 14 amino acids long. Germline-derived CDR1 and CDR2 are KGHSH and LQKENI. Trimming cost V 6 bases and J 0 bases; bases outside gene matches: 4. The CDR3, as DNA: TGTGCCAGCTCGTCGACAGGGTACCAAGAGACCCAGTACTTC. Protein: CASSSTGYQETQYF.

The chain has TRBV24-1 and TRBJ1-2; D may be TRBD1 (6 bases). This CDR3 comprises 15 residues. Germline assignment: CDR1 KGHDR and CDR2 SFDVKD. Trimming pared 3 bases from V and 8 bases from J, leaving 18 bases between. CDR3 DNA: TGTGCCACCAGTGATGAACTCGGGACATATGAAGGCTACACCTTC. This gives the protein CATSDELGTYEGYTF.

The rearrangement uses TRBV19 and TRBJ2-5; D possibly corresponds to TRBD2 (5 bases). Trimming took off 5 bases at V and 5 bases at J, with 9 bases between the two ends. Germline loops: CDR1 LNHDA, CDR2 SQIVND (reference sequence). The CDR3 has 12 residues. In nucleotides, the CDR3 is TGTGCCAGTAGTGAGTCGGGGGAGACCCAGTACTTC. It translates to CASSESGETQYF.

The gene calls are TRBV9 and TRBJ2-5, with 11 bases that match TRBD2. Per the germline V gene, CDR1 is SGDLS and CDR2 is YYNGEE. The CDR3 is made up of 18 amino acids. V was clipped by 0 bases and J by 3 bases; unmatched bases: 10. The DNA of the CDR3 is TGTGCCAGCAGCGTAGGCCTTACTGGGACTAGCGGTGAAGAGACCCAGTACTTC. Amino acid sequence: CASSVGLTGTSGEETQYF.

The J gene is TRBJ1-6, the V gene TRBV18; D uncertain. CDR1 is KGHSH, CDR2 LQKENI, per germline. The CDR3 runs to 14 residues. V lost 3 bases and J lost 9, with 12 bases in between. The CDR3 region is CASSPGLAGSPLHF. For the CDR3, the DNA is TGTGCCAGCTCACCGGGCTTAGCGGGTTCACCCCTCCACTTT.

The rearrangement uses TRBV19 and TRBJ1-1; D perhaps matches TRBD1 (5 bases). Per the germline V gene, CDR1 is LNHDA and CDR2 is SQIVND (reference sequence). V was cut by 5 bases and J by 3 bases, with 13 bases left in between. The CDR3 contains 14 residues. The CDR3, as DNA: TGTGCCAGTAGTCCTCAGGGAGGGTACACTGAAGCTTTCTTT. As protein: CASSPQGGYTEAFF.

J is TRBJ2-7 and V is TRBV28; 7 bases align to TRBD1. The V and J ends lost 1 base and 4 bases, in that order; junction bases with no gene match: 4. The germline V gene has CDR1 MDHEN and CDR2 SYDVKM. This CDR3 region has 14 residues. CDR3 protein: CASSLLGQTYEQYV. The DNA of the CDR3 is TGTGCCAGCAGTTTATTGGGACAGACTTACGAGCAGTACGTC.

The chain joins TRBV4-1 to TRBJ2-7, with 8 bases fitting TRBD1. Germline V lookup: CDR1 MGHRA, CDR2 YSYEKL. V trimming: 1 base; J trimming: 1 base; junction bases outside the gene matches: 6. This CDR3 comprises 16 residues. The CDR3 protein is CASSQGLGTGSYEQYV. In DNA form, the CDR3 reads TGCGCCAGCAGCCAAGGCCTAGGGACAGGTTCCTACGAGCAGTACGTC.

The chain has TRBV6-6 and TRBJ1-6, with 8 positions matching TRBD1. Trimming removed 4 bases from V and 7 bases from J; junction bases left unmatched: 3. Germline lookup yields CDR1 MNHNY and CDR2 SVGAGI (reference sequence). The CDR3 consists of 14 residues. CDR3 nucleotide sequence: TGTGCCAGCAGTTCGACAGGGGTCAATTCACCCCTCCACTTT. Protein: CASSSTGVNSPLHF.

CDR3 loop: CAITGTGAYNEQFF. CDR3 DNA: TGTGCCATAACCGGGACAGGGGCCTACAATGAGCAGTTCTTC. The chain recombines TRBV6-5 with TRBJ2-1; 10 bases are a match to TRBD1. This CDR3 region has 14 residues. V shed 10 bases and J 2 bases; nucleotides not matched to a gene: 5. CDR1 is MNHEY and CDR2 is SVGAGI in the germline V gene.